This T cell receptor (beta chain) was captured by sequencing in a study of glioma-infiltrating T cells. Using RNA template, CDR3s of TCR alpha and beta were amplified with iRepertoire arm-PCR. TCRdb called the multiplex PCR reads again in MiXCR, with one record for every CDR3 protein. There are 300,000 to 450,000 distinct CDR3 sequences in the sample; 41% occur only once, and around 12% lies in the top ten. Source material: glioma tissue, nonneoplastic brain tissue, or PBMCs (not recorded which). The receptor comes from a human donor with low-grade glioma or glioblastoma, undergoing nonglioma brain surgery, or in good health (not recorded which).

CDR3 nucleotide sequence: TGTGCCAGCAGCCAAGGGAGGACGGGAGGGCGGCCCCAGCATTTT. Its translation: CASSQGRTGGRPQHF. The chain employs TRBV3-1 and TRBJ1-5; no definite D call. The CDR3 runs 15 residues. Trimming shortened V by 1 base and J by 9 bases, and 16 bases separated the two germline ends. CDR1 and CDR2 from the germline V gene are LGHDT and YNNKEL (reference sequence).